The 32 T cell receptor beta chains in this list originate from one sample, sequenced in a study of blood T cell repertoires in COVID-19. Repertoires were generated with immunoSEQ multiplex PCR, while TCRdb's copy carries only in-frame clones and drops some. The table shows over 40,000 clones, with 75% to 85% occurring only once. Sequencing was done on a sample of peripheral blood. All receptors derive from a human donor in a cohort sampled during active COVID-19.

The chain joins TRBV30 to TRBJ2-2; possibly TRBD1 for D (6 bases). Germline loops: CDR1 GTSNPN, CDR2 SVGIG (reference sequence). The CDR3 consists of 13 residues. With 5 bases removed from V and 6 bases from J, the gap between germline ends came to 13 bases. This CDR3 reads CAWDEQGPGELFF. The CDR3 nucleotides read TGTGCCTGGGATGAACAGGGTCCCGGGGAGCTGTTTTTT.

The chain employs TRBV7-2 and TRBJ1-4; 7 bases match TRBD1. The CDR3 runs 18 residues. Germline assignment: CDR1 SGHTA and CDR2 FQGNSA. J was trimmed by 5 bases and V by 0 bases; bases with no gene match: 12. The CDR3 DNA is TGTGCCAGCAGCTTAGCCAGCAAGGGGGCTGGTACAAATGAAAAACTGTTTTTT. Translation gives CASSLASKGAGTNEKLFF.

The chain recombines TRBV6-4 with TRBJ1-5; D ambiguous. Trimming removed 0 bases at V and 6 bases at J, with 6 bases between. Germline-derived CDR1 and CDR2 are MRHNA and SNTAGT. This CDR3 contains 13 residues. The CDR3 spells CASSDSPSQPQHF. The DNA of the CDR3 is TGTGCCAGCAGTGACTCCCCGAGTCAGCCCCAGCATTTT.

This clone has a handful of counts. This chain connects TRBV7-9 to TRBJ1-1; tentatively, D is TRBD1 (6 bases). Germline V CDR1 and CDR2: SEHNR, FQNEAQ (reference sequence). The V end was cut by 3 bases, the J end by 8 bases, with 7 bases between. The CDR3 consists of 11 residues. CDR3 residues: CASSFTGEAFF. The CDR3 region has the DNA TGTGCCAGCAGCTTTACAGGGGAAGCTTTCTTT.

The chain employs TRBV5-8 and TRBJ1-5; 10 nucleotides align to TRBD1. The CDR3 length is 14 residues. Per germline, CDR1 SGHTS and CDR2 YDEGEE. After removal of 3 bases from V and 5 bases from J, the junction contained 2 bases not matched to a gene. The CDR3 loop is CASSYGTGDQPQHF. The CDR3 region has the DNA TGTGCCAGCAGCTACGGGACAGGGGATCAGCCCCAGCATTTT.

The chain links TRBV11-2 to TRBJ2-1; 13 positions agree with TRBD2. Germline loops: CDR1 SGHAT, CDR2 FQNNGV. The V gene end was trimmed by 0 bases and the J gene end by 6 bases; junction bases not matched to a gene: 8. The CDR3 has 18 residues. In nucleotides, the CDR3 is TGTGCCAGCAGCTTAGAGGGGGGCCGACTAGCGGGAGGCAATGAGCAGTTCTTC. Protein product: CASSLEGGRLAGGNEQFF. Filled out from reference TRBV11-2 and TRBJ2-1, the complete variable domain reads EAGVAQSPRYKIIEKRQSVAFWCNPISGHATLYWYQQILGQGPKLLIQFQNNGVVDDSQLPKDRFSAERLKGVDSTLKIQPAKLEDSAVYLCASSLEGGRLAGGNEQFFGPGTRLTVL.

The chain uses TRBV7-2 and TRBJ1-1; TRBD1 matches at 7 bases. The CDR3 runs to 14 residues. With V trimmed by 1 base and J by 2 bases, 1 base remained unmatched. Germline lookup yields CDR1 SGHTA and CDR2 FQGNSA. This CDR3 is CASSLGDRNTEAFF. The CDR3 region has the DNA TGTGCCAGCAGCTTAGGGGACAGAAACACTGAAGCTTTCTTT.

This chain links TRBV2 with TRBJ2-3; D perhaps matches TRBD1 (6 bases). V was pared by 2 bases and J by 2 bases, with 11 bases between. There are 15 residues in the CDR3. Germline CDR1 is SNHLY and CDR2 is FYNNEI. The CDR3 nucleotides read TGTGCCAGCAGTGAAAGGACAGACTACACAGATACGCAGTATTTT. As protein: CASSERTDYTDTQYF.

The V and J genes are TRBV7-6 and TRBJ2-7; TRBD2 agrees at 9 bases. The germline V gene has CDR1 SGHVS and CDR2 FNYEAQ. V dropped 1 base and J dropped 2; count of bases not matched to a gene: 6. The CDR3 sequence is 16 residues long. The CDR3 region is CASSLGVAGGPYEQYF. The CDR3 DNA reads TGTGCCAGCAGCTTAGGGGTGGCGGGAGGGCCCTACGAGCAGTACTTC.

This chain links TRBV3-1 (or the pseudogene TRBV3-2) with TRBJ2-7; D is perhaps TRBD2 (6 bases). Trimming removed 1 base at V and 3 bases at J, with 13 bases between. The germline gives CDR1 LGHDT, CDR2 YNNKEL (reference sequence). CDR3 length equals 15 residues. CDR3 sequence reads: CASSQVGRGNYEQYF. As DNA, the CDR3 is TGTGCCAGCAGCCAAGTGGGCCGGGGGAACTACGAGCAGTACTTC.

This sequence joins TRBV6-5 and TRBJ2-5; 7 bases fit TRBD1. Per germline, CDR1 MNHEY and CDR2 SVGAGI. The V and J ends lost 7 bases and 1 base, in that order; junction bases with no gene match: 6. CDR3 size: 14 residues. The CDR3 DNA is TGTGCCAGCACCGACAGGGAAATCCAAGAGACCCAGTACTTC. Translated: CASTDREIQETQYF.

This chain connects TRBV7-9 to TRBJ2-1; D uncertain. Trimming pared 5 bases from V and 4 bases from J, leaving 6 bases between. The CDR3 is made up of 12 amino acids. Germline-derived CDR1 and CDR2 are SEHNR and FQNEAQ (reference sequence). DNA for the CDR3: TGTGCCAGCAGCCACGGGTACAATGAGCAGTTCTTC. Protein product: CASSHGYNEQFF.

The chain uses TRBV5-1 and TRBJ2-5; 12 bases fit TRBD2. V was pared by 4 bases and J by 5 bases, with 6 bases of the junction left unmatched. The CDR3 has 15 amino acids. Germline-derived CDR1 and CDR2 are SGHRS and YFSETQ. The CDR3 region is CASSLGLAGGETQYF. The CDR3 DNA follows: TGCGCCAGCAGCCTCGGGCTAGCGGGAGGGGAGACCCAGTACTTC.

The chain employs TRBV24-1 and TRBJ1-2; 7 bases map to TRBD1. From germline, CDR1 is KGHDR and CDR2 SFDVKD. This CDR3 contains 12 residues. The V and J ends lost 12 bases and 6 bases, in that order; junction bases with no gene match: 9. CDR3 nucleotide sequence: TGTGCCGTCGACAGGGACGGAGATGGCTACACCTTC. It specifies CAVDRDGDGYTF.

CDR3 residues: CASSYAGTGDYGYTF. As DNA, the CDR3 is TGTGCCAGCAGTTACGCCGGGACAGGGGACTATGGCTACACCTTC. The V call is TRBV6-2 or TRBV6-3, the J call TRBJ1-2, with 10 bases matching TRBD1. CDR3 size: 15 residues. V lost 2 bases, J lost 3 bases, and 3 bases stayed unmatched. CDR1 and CDR2 (germline): MNHEY, SVGEGT.

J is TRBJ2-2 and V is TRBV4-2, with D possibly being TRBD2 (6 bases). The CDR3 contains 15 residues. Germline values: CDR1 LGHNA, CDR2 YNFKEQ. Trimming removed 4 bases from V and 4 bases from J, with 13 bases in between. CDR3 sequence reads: CASSRGEIGTGELFF. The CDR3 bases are TGTGCCAGCAGCCGGGGGGAGATCGGCACCGGGGAGCTGTTTTTT.

The CDR3 protein is CASTRTSGNYEQYF. In DNA, the CDR3 is TGTGCCAGCACCAGGACTAGCGGGAACTACGAGCAGTACTTC. This chain joins TRBV6-5 and TRBJ2-7; 12 bases are shared with TRBD2. The CDR3 sequence is 14 residues long. The junction had 4 bases not matched to a gene; V was cut back by 7 bases and J by 3 bases. Germline V gives CDR1 MNHEY, CDR2 SVGAGI.

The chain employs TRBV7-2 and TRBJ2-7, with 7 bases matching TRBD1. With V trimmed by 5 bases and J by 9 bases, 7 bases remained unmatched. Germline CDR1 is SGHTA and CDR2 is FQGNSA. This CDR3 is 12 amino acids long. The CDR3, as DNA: TGTGCCAGCAGCGAGACAGGGCAGAGGCAGTACTTC. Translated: CASSETGQRQYF.

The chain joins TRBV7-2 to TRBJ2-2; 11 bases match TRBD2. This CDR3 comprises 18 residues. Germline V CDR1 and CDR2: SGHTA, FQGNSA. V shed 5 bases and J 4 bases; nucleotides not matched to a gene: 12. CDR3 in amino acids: CASSQVTLAGGRTGELFF. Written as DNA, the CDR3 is TGTGCCAGCAGCCAAGTTACGCTAGCGGGAGGCCGCACCGGGGAGCTGTTTTTT.

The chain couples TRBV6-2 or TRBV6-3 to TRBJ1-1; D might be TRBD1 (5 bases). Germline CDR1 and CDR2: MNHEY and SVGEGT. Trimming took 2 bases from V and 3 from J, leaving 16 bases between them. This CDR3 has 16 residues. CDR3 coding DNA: TGTGCCAGCAGTTACGGACCGCGTAGGGGCGACACTGAAGCTTTCTTT. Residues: CASSYGPRRGDTEAFF.

The DNA of the CDR3 is TGTGCCACATCGCGCTCTGGGGCCAACGTCCTGACTTTC. Its translation is CATSRSGANVLTF. The rearrangement links TRBV24-1 to TRBJ2-6; D gene uncertain. Deletions cut 10 bases from V and 0 bases from J, with 6 bases between. CDR3 length: 13 residues. Per the germline V gene, CDR1 is KGHDR and CDR2 is SFDVKD.

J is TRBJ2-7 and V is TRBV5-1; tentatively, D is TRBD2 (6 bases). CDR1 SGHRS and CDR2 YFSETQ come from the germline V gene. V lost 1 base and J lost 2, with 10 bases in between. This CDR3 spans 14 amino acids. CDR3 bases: TGCGCCAGCAGCTTGACTAGCCTTACCTACGAGCAGTACTTC. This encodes CASSLTSLTYEQYF.

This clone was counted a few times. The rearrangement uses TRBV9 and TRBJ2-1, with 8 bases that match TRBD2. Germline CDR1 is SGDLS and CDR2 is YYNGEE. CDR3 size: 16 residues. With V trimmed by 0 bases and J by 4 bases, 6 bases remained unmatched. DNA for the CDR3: TGTGCCAGCAGCGTAGGCGGGACTAGAGAGTACAATGAGCAGTTCTTC. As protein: CASSVGGTREYNEQFF.

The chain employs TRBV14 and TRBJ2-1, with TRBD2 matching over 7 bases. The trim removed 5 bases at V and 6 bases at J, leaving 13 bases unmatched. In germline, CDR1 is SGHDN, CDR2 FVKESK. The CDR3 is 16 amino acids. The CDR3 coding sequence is TGTGCCAGCAGCGGATTAGCGGGCAACCCTTTCAATGAGCAGTTCTTC. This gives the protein CASSGLAGNPFNEQFF.

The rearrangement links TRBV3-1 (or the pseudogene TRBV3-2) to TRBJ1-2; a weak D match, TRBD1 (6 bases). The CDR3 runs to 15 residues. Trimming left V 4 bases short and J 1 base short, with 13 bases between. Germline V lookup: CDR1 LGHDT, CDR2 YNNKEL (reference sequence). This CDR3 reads CASSLDRPRNYGYTF. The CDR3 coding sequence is TGTGCCAGCAGCCTAGACAGGCCCCGTAACTATGGCTACACCTTC.

The CDR3 region has the DNA TGTGCCAGCAGCCTTAGCCCGGGGTCGGGCGGGGAGCTGTTTTTT. As protein: CASSLSPGSGGELFF. V is TRBV5-4 and J is TRBJ2-2, with D perhaps TRBD2 (5 bases). Trimming took off 4 bases at V and 7 bases at J, with 17 bases between the two ends. The CDR3 loop spans 15 amino acids. In germline, CDR1 is SGHNT, CDR2 YYREEE (reference sequence).

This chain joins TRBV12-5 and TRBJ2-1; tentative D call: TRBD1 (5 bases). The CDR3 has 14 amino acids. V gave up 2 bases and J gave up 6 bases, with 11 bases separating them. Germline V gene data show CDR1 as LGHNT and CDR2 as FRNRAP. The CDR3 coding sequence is TGTGCTAGTGGTTTGTCGCAGGGATTCAATGAGCAGTTCTTC. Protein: CASGLSQGFNEQFF. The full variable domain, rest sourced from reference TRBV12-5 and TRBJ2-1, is DARVTQTPRHKVTEMGQEVTMRCQPILGHNTVFWYRQTMMQGLELLAYFRNRAPLDDSGMPKDRFSAEMPDATLATLKIQPSEPRDSAVYFCASGLSQGFNEQFFGPGTRLTVL.

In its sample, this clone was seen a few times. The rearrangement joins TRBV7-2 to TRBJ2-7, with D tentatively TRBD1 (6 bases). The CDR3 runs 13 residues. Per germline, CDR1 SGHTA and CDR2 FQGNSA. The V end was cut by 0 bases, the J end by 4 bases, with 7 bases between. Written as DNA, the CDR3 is TGTGCCAGCAGCTTAGCGGACAGATACGAGCAGTACTTC. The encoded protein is CASSLADRYEQYF.

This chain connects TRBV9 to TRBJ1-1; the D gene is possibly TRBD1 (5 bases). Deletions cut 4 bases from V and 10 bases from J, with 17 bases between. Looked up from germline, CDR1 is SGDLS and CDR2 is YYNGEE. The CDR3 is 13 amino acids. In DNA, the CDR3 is TGTGCCAGCAGCCCCAGGGAGGGACGAGGAGCTTTCTTT. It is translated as CASSPREGRGAFF.

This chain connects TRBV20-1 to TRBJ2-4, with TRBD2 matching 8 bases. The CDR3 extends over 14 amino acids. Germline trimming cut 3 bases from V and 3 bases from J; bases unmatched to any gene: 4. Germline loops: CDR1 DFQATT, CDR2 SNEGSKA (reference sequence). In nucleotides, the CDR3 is TGCAGTGCTAGTCGGGAGGGCGGCAAAAACATTCAGTACTTC. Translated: CSASREGGKNIQYF.

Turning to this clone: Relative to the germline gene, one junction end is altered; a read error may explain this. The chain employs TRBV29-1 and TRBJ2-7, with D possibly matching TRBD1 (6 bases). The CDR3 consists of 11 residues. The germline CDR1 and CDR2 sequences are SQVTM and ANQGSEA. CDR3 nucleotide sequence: TGCAGCGTCGAAGCTGGGGGCAAGCAGTACTTC. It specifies CSVEAGGKQYF.

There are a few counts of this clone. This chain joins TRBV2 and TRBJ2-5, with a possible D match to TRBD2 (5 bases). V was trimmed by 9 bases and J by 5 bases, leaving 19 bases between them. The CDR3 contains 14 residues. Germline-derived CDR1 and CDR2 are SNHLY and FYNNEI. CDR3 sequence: CASGDSIQRETQYF. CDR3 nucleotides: TGTGCCAGTGGAGACTCCATCCAGCGGGAGACCCAGTACTTC.